A selection of T cell receptor beta chains follows, all from one sample in a study of cytomegalovirus exposure and HLA in healthy donors. TCRdb's copy holds only in-frame clones and misses some; the assay was immunoSEQ multiplex PCR. This sample yields about 340,000 clones, of which more than 80% are seen a single time; around 0.8% belongs to the top ten. Sequencing was carried out using PBMCs. All receptors derive from a woman between 18 and 29 years old in good health and CMV-seronegative. CDR3s include the opening cysteine and the closing phenylalanine or tryptophan. D genes are given only for firm matches. Size is omitted from some rows. Given values are once, few, many or a class for expanded clones.

v_gene	j_gene	d_gene	abundance	CDR3nt	CDR3aa
TRBV9	TRBJ2-5	NA	NA	TGTGCCAGCGCCACAGGGTGGGGGGGAGAGACCCAGTACTTC	CASATGWGGETQYF
TRBV15	TRBJ2-3	NA	NA	TGTGCCACCAGCGTGGCTCAGGATTACACAGATACGCAGTATTTT	CATSVAQDYTDTQYF
TRBV5-1	TRBJ2-1	TRBD2	NA	TGCGCCAGCAGTTCCCCGTCTACGGGACTAGCGGGCGAGCAGTTCTTC	CASSSPSTGLAGEQFF
TRBV7-2	TRBJ2-5	TRBD1	NA	TGTGCCAGCAGCTCCCCAGGGGGCGTAGGAACCCAGTACTTC	CASSSPGGVGTQYF
TRBV5-1	TRBJ2-1	NA	NA	TGCGCCAGCAGTGGGACTTACAATGAGCAGTTCTTC	CASSGTYNEQFF
TRBV11-2	TRBJ2-5	NA	NA	TGTGCCAGCAGCACGTGGTCTACAGGGTCGGGAATAAAAGAGACCCAGTACTTC	CASSTWSTGSGIKETQYF
TRBV5-4	TRBJ2-7	TRBD2	few	TGTGCCAGCAGCCCGACTAGCGGGAGGAGGGCCGAGCAGTACTTC	CASSPTSGRRAEQYF
TRBV5-1	TRBJ2-2	TRBD2	NA	TGCGCCAGCACAGGACTAGCGGACATTACCGGGGAGCTGTTTTTT	CASTGLADITGELFF
TRBV9	TRBJ2-2	NA	NA	TGTGCCAGCAGCGTAGCTTCAGGGTCCAGCACCGGGGAGCTGTTTTTT	CASSVASGSSTGELFF
TRBV5-1	TRBJ2-1	TRBD1	NA	TGCGCCAGCAGCTCAACAGGGGGCCCTTACAATGAGCAGTTCTTC	CASSSTGGPYNEQFF
TRBV27	TRBJ1-4	NA	NA	TGTGCCAGCACCTCCCTCCGGGACACCCCAGAACTGTTTTTT	CASTSLRDTPELFF
TRBV7-9	TRBJ2-7	NA	NA	TGTGCCAGCAGCTTAGGCGTATCCTACGAGCAGTACTTC	CASSLGVSYEQYF
TRBV19	TRBJ1-5	TRBD1	NA	TGTGCCAGTAGTATGGGGACAGGCTCCTCTAGCAATCAGCCCCAGCATTTT	CASSMGTGSSSNQPQHF
TRBV5-1	TRBJ2-5	NA	NA	TGCGCCAGCAGCTTGGGGAGAGAAGGGACCCAGTACTTC	CASSLGREGTQYF
TRBV5-1	TRBJ2-3	NA	few	TGCGCCAGCCGCCCCTCAGAGGCAGATACGCAGTATTTT	CASRPSEADTQYF
TRBV5-4	TRBJ2-7	NA	NA	TGTGCCAGCAGCTTGGACAGTTCCGACTACGAGCAGTACTTC	CASSLDSSDYEQYF
TRBV6-5	TRBJ2-7	TRBD2	few	TGTGCCAGCACTCTAGCGGGAGTCGGTGAGCAGTACTTC	CASTLAGVGEQYF
TRBV19	TRBJ1-2	TRBD1	NA	TGTGCCAGTAGCAGGGGGCTCTCCTATGGCTACACCTTC	CASSRGLSYGYTF
TRBV5-4	TRBJ2-2	TRBD1	NA	TGTGCCAGCAGCCCACAGGGGGCGCACACCGGGGAGCTGTTTTTT	CASSPQGAHTGELFF
TRBV7-8	TRBJ2-1	NA	NA	TGTGCCAGCAGCATAGACCGGGACAATGAGCAGTTCTTC	CASSIDRDNEQFF
TRBV18	TRBJ2-2	NA	NA	TGTGCCAGCTCAGACACTGGTCCCGGGGAGCTGTTTTTT	CASSDTGPGELFF
TRBV6-6	TRBJ2-7	TRBD2	NA	TGTGCCAGCAGCCCCCGGACTAGCGGGAACTACGAGCAGTACTTC	CASSPRTSGNYEQYF
TRBV5-1	TRBJ2-7	TRBD2	NA	TGCGCCAGCAGCTTAAAGGTCCTAGCGGAAAGGAGCTCCTACGAGCAGTACTTC	CASSLKVLAERSSYEQYF
TRBV29-1	TRBJ1-2	NA	NA	TGCAGCGCTGTTACAGGTCTCTATGGCTACACCTTC	CSAVTGLYGYTF
TRBV28	TRBJ2-5	NA	NA	TGTGCCAGTAGGAGGGAAGGGGAGACCCAGTACTTC	CASRREGETQYF
TRBV19	TRBJ1-5	NA	once	TGTGCCAGTAGTACCTTCCAGGGGAATCAGCCCCAGCATTTT	CASSTFQGNQPQHF
TRBV10-2	TRBJ2-7	NA	NA	TGCGCCAGCAGGCCAGGGCCCGGAGGGTCCTACGAGCAGTACTTC	CASRPGPGGSYEQYF
TRBV4-3	TRBJ2-7	TRBD1	NA	TGCGCCAGCAGCCAAGGGCCGACAGGGGGCCCCTACGAGCAGTACTTC	CASSQGPTGGPYEQYF
TRBV27	TRBJ2-7	NA	NA	TGTGCCAGCAGCGCGCAGGGATACGAGCAGTACTTC	CASSAQGYEQYF
TRBV9	TRBJ1-1	NA	NA	TGTGCCAGCAGCGGATACAGGGACACTGAAGCTTTCTTT	CASSGYRDTEAFF
TRBV6-5	TRBJ2-7	TRBD1	NA	TGTGCCAGCAGTTACTCAAGGACAGGGGATTCCTACGAGCAGTACTTC	CASSYSRTGDSYEQYF
TRBV2	TRBJ2-7	TRBD1	NA	TGTGCCAGCAACCCGGACAGGTTCTCCTACGAGCAGTACTTC	CASNPDRFSYEQYF
TRBV28	TRBJ2-7	NA	NA	TGTGCCAGCAGTTTTTATCTGGACAGTTATCCTATGAACTCCTACGAGCAGTACTTC	CASSFYLDSYPMNSYEQYF
TRBV4-1	TRBJ2-5	NA	NA	TGCGCCAGCAGCCATTCACAGTCCACTTGGGAGACCCAGTACTTC	CASSHSQSTWETQYF
TRBV29-1	TRBJ1-1	NA	NA	TGCAGCGTTTCGGAGAACGTGAACACTGAAGCTTTCTTT	CSVSENVNTEAFF
TRBV6-5	TRBJ1-5	TRBD1	NA	TGTGCCAGCAGTATGAGACAGGGGGTGAGCCAGCCCCAGCATTTT	CASSMRQGVSQPQHF
TRBV4-1	TRBJ1-2	NA	NA	TGCGCCAGCAGCCCCACGGGGGGCAACTATGGCTACACCTTC	CASSPTGGNYGYTF
TRBV7-2	TRBJ2-1	TRBD2	NA	TGTGCCAGCAGCCGAGGGACTAGCGGGTCCTACAATGAGCAGTTCTTC	CASSRGTSGSYNEQFF
TRBV5-4	TRBJ2-7	NA	NA	TGTGCCAGCAGCTTCCCGGACAGACCCTACGAGCAGTACTTC	CASSFPDRPYEQYF